The clone carrying this T cell receptor beta chain has only a few counts. The target antigen is unknown. The data originate from a study of OX40 agonist ivuxolimab in advanced cancers. Study details: Of the participants, about 40% had some prior anti-PD-1, anti-PD-L1 or anti-CTLA-4 therapy, which was allowed.

Study-wide results and limits: Clonal expansion among partial responders at 0.1-3.0 mg/kg ranked near the lowest.

Here immunoSEQ multiplex PCR was the method, and the copy in TCRdb shows in-frame clones only, minus some. Counted here are 60,000 to 85,000 clones, around 93% occurring once; the ten biggest clones make up 6.5% to 9.5%. Germline V gives CDR1 SGHDT, CDR2 YYEEEE. There are 13 residues in the CDR3. V lost 3 bases, J lost 5 bases, and 11 bases lay in between. The TCR originated in an adult with an advanced solid tumor such as melanoma, head and neck, liver or kidney cancer. Sample: CD4+ or CD8+ T cells sorted from blood, taken in a trial of the OX40 agonist ivuxolimab. The chain carries TRBV5-6 and TRBJ1-1; D gene ambiguous. CDR3 region: CASSWEGRTEAFF. CDR3 DNA: TGTGCCAGCAGCTGGGAGGGTAGGACTGAAGCTTTCTTT.